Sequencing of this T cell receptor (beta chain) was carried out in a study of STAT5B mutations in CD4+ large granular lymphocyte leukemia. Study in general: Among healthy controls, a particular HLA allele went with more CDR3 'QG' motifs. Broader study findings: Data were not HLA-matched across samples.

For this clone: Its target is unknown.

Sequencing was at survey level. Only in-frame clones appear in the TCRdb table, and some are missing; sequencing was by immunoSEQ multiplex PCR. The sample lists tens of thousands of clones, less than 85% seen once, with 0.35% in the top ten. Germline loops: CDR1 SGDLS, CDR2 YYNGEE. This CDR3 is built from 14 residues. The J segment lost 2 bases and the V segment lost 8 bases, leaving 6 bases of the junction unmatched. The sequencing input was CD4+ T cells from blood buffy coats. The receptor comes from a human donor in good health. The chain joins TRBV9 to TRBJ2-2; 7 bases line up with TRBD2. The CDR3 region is CASRGAGNTGELFF. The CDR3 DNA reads TGTGCCAGTCGGGGAGCGGGAAACACCGGGGAGCTGTTTTTT. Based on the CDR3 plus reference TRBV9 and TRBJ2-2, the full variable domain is DSGVTQTPKHLITATGQRVTLRCSPRSGDLSVYWYQQSLDQGLQFLIQYYNGEERAKGNILERFSAQQFPDLHSELNLSSLELGDSALYFCASRGAGNTGELFFGEGSRLTVL.